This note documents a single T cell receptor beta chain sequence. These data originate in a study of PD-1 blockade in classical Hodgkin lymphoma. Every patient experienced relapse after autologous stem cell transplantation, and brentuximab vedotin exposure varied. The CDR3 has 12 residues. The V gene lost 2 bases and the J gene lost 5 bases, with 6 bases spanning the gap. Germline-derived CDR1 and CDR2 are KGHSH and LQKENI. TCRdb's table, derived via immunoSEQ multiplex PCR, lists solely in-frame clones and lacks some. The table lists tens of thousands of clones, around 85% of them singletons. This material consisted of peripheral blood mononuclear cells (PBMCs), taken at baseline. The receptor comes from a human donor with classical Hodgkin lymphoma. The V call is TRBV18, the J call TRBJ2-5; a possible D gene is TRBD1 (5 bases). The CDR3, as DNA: TGTGCCAGCTCACCAAAGGGGGAGACCCAGTACTTC. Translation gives CASSPKGETQYF.